These 31 T cell receptor beta chains came from one sample sequenced in a study of regulatory T cells in long-lasting Graves disease. Arm-PCR with iRepertoire HTBI primers amplified the CDR3 regions for these TCR beta libraries. Each CDR3 protein is one row after TCRdb ran MiXCR on the multiplex PCR reads. The sample lists about 430,000 distinct CDR3 sequences, around 23% seen once, with roughly an eighth in the top ten. The time point was: persistent/refractory GD, antithyroid drugs over 5 years with positive TRAb. The TCR library was prepared using RNA isolated from PBMCs. Source: peripheral blood mononuclear cells (PBMCs), taken when the disease was refractory, from a patient treated with antithyroid drugs. These receptors were taken from a female donor with Graves disease.

This clonotype was seen many times. The chain joins TRBV2 to TRBJ2-5; perhaps TRBD2 as D (5 bases). V lost 5 bases to trimming and J lost 2 bases, with 9 bases between them. Germline values: CDR1 SNHLY, CDR2 FYNNEI. The CDR3 runs 13 residues. The CDR3 here is CASSPSGQETQYF. The CDR3 coding sequence is TGTGCCAGCAGTCCCAGCGGTCAAGAGACCCAGTACTTC.

The J gene is TRBJ2-5, the V gene TRBV5-1; 9 bases align to TRBD1. The CDR3 extends over 16 amino acids. The junction had 12 bases not matched to a gene; V was cut back by 4 bases and J by 5 bases. Per germline, CDR1 SGHRS and CDR2 YFSETQ. The CDR3 spells CASSPGPGQGAETQYF. Here the CDR3 DNA reads TGCGCCAGCAGCCCGGGGCCGGGACAGGGCGCGGAGACCCAGTACTTC.

In this sample, this clonotype turned up many times. The junction departs from the called germline gene at one end, perhaps through a read error. This sequence joins TRBV28 and TRBJ2-7; TRBD2 aligns across 12 bases. This CDR3 spans 17 amino acids. Germline V gene sequence: CDR1 MDHEN, CDR2 SYDVKM. CDR3 DNA sequence: TGTGCCAGCAGGTTATGGGACAGGGGACTAGCGGGCTACGAGCAGTACTTC. This codes for CASRLWDRGLAGYEQYF.

Ten or more counts support this clonotype. V and J are TRBV7-2 and TRBJ1-1; possible D gene TRBD1, 5 bases. Trimming took off 1 base at V and 11 bases at J, with 20 bases between the two ends. The CDR3 is made up of 15 amino acids. Germline assignment: CDR1 SGHTA and CDR2 FQGNSA. CDR3 loop: CASSLGVTGIVVAFF. The CDR3 nucleotides are TGTGCCAGCAGCTTAGGCGTCACAGGAATTGTGGTGGCTTTCTTT.

The sample holds many counts of this clonotype. This sequence joins TRBV28 and TRBJ2-5; maybe TRBD2 (7 bases). Between the trimmed V and J ends, which lost 3 bases and 7 bases, there was a span of 12 bases. This CDR3 has 13 amino acids. The germline CDR1 and CDR2 sequences are MDHEN and SYDVKM. This chain's CDR3 is CASSFQGRATQYF. The CDR3 coding sequence is TGTGCCAGCAGTTTTCAGGGGAGGGCGACCCAGTACTTC.

This clonotype came up many times. This chain joins TRBV28 and TRBJ1-5, with TRBD1 matching 8 bases. This CDR3 spans 16 amino acids. V lost 6 bases and J lost 4; bases outside the gene matches: 11. From germline, CDR1 is MDHEN and CDR2 SYDVKM. The CDR3, as DNA: TGTGCCAGCAGGCCACCCCGGACAGGGCGTAATCAGCCCCAGCATTTT. Protein product: CASRPPRTGRNQPQHF.

The chain joins TRBV10-3 to TRBJ2-7; D unresolved. The germline V gene has CDR1 ENHRY and CDR2 SYGVKD. The V gene lost 5 bases and the J gene lost 2 bases, with 16 bases spanning the gap. The CDR3 contains 15 residues. This CDR3 is CAISPGSESPYEQYF. The DNA for the CDR3 is TGTGCCATCAGTCCGGGTTCCGAAAGCCCCTACGAGCAGTACTTC.

This clonotype was seen repeatedly, ten times or more. The genes are TRBV28 and TRBJ2-1; no firm D call. Germline V gives CDR1 MDHEN, CDR2 SYDVKM. Trimming pared 7 bases from V and 2 bases from J, leaving 12 bases between. CDR3 length equals 14 residues. The CDR3 nucleotides read TGTGCCAGCACTCTAGGGAACGCCTACAATGAGCAGTTCTTC. As protein: CASTLGNAYNEQFF.

The chain links TRBV4-1 to TRBJ1-4; unclear D gene. The CDR3 covers 15 residues. CDR1 MGHRA and CDR2 YSYEKL come from the germline V gene. V was cut by 1 base and J by 8 bases, with 14 bases left in between. CDR3 DNA sequence: TGCGCCAGCAGCCAAGGCCGGGGATTGGGCGAAAAACTGTTTTTT. Its protein product is CASSQGRGLGEKLFF.

This clonotype was seen only a few times. The chain uses TRBV20-1 and TRBJ1-5; 7 bases align to TRBD1. The ends lost 5 bases at V and 3 bases at J; junction bases unmatched: 7. In germline, CDR1 is DFQATT, CDR2 SNEGSKA (reference sequence). The CDR3 is 14 amino acids. The DNA of the CDR3 is TGCAGTGCTTTCCGGGACAGCTACAATCAGCCCCAGCATTTT. Translated, it gives CSAFRDSYNQPQHF.

V is TRBV30 and J is TRBJ1-2, with 11 bases that match TRBD1. Unmatched junction bases numbered 5, after V lost 4 bases and J lost 4 bases. The length of the CDR3 is 14 residues. Germline values: CDR1 GTSNPN, CDR2 SVGIG (reference sequence). In DNA, the CDR3 is TGTGCCTGGACTAGGACAGGGGGCAGCTATGGCTACACCTTC. It encodes CAWTRTGGSYGYTF.

This clonotype appeared many times. The chain uses TRBV10-1 and TRBJ2-5, with D possibly being TRBD2 (6 bases). There are 14 residues in the CDR3. Trimming took off 5 bases at V and 1 base at J, with 11 bases between the two ends. The germline gives CDR1 WNHNN, CDR2 SYGVQD (reference sequence). The CDR3 coding sequence is TGCGCCAGCAGTAAAACTAGCAGCCAAGAGACCCAGTACTTC. Translated: CASSKTSSQETQYF.

This clonotype was seen repeatedly, ten times or more. V and J are TRBV28 and TRBJ2-5; TRBD1 is a possible D gene (6 bases). CDR1 is MDHEN, CDR2 SYDVKM, per germline. V lost 4 bases to trimming and J lost 4 bases, with 19 bases between them. The CDR3 has 16 residues. CDR3 in amino acids: CASSSGDIPGAETQYF. The CDR3 DNA reads as TGTGCCAGCAGTTCAGGGGACATCCCAGGGGCAGAGACCCAGTACTTC.

J is TRBJ2-1 and V is TRBV12-3 or TRBV12-4; D is uncertain. V lost 7 bases and J 6 bases, leaving 13 bases between the germline ends. The CDR3 sequence is 13 residues long. The CDR3 here is CASTFPLANEQFF. CDR3 DNA sequence: TGTGCCAGCACTTTCCCCTTGGCCAATGAGCAGTTCTTC.

This CDR3 is CASSISSLRVGELFF. The CDR3 region has the DNA TGTGCCAGTAGTATTAGCTCGTTGAGGGTTGGGGAGCTGTTTTTT. The chain is built from TRBV19 and TRBJ2-2; D possibly corresponds to TRBD2 (5 bases). The germline V gene has CDR1 LNHDA and CDR2 SQIVND (reference sequence). V was clipped by 3 bases and J by 8 bases, with 16 bases between them. The CDR3 runs to 15 residues.

This clonotype was observed a few times. The chain recombines TRBV4-1 with TRBJ1-2; TRBD1 might be the D (6 bases). The CDR3 totals 14 residues. The germline V and J ends were trimmed by 0 bases and 4 bases, with 9 bases remaining between them. Per germline, CDR1 MGHRA and CDR2 YSYEKL. The CDR3, as DNA: TGCGCCAGCAGCCAAGAGGGGGCCTCCTATGGCTACACCTTC. It yields the protein CASSQEGASYGYTF.

V gene TRBV19 combines with J gene TRBJ2-7; 10 bases match TRBD1. There are 14 residues in the CDR3. V shed 7 bases, J shed 3 bases, and the junction held 6 bases outside the gene matches. From germline, CDR1 is LNHDA and CDR2 SQIVND (reference sequence). The DNA for the CDR3 is TGTGCCAGTATGTCGACAGGGGGCGACTACGAGCAGTACTTC. Translating it yields CASMSTGGDYEQYF.

This clonotype was detected many times. This chain connects TRBV3-1 to TRBJ1-6; D perhaps matches TRBD1 (5 bases). From germline, CDR1 is LGHDT and CDR2 YNNKEL (reference sequence). The CDR3 spans 13 residues. The V end was cut by 4 bases, the J end by 10 bases, with 11 bases between. The CDR3 DNA is TGTGCCAGCAGCCTAGGGAGGGGATCACCCCTCCACTTT. This gives the protein CASSLGRGSPLHF. The full variable domain, with the rest looked up from reference TRBV3-1 and TRBJ1-6, is DTAVSQTPKYLVTQMGNDKSIKCEQNLGHDTMYWYKQDSKKFLKIMFSYNNKELIINETVPNRFSPKSPDKAHLNLHINSLELGDSAVYFCASSLGRGSPLHFGNGTRLTVT.

Points on this clonotype: Possible read error: a much larger clone is one base away. This rearrangement joins TRBV2 to TRBJ2-5; tentatively, D is TRBD2 (5 bases). Germline V gene data show CDR1 as SNHLY and CDR2 as FYNNEI. This CDR3 contains 16 residues. The V gene lost 6 bases and the J gene lost 2 bases, with 19 bases spanning the gap. CDR3 DNA sequence: TGTGCCAGCAGGGCCAGGACTGGCGGACCACAAGAGACCCAGTACTTC. Its protein product is CASRARTGGPQETQYF.

This clonotype appeared once. The chain is built from TRBV29-1 and TRBJ2-1; 9 bases match TRBD2. Germline values: CDR1 SQVTM, CDR2 ANQGSEA. The CDR3 is made up of 17 amino acids. Unmatched junction bases numbered 11, after V lost 4 bases and J lost 1 base. CDR3 coding DNA: TGCAGCGTTGTCCCATTGTGGCTAGCGGGGTCCTACAATGAGCAGTTCTTC. Its translation: CSVVPLWLAGSYNEQFF.

The rearrangement joins TRBV19 to TRBJ2-7; 12 bases fit TRBD2. The CDR3 is 20 amino acids. V lost 3 bases to trimming and J lost 3 bases; unmatched junction nucleotides: 18. Germline assignment: CDR1 LNHDA and CDR2 SQIVND (reference sequence). The CDR3 sequence is CASSMRGSGFLAGGDYEQYF. CDR3 in DNA: TGTGCCAGTAGTATGAGAGGCTCCGGTTTTCTAGCGGGAGGGGACTACGAGCAGTACTTC.

This clonotype was recorded a few times. This chain joins TRBV20-1 and TRBJ1-2, with D maybe TRBD1 (5 bases). This CDR3 has 12 amino acids. V dropped 5 bases and J dropped 3 bases, with 10 bases sitting between them. Germline V gives CDR1 DFQATT, CDR2 SNEGSKA (reference sequence). CDR3 in amino acids: CSALPTDYGYTF. The CDR3 nucleotides are TGCAGTGCTCTCCCGACAGACTATGGCTACACCTTC.

This clonotype has ten or more counts. The V call is TRBV7-3, the J call TRBJ2-5; TRBD1 matches at 9 bases. Germline V gene lookup returns CDR1 SGHTA and CDR2 FQGTGA. The CDR3 covers 17 residues. Unmatched junction bases numbered 8, after V lost 2 bases and J lost 1 base. As DNA, the CDR3 is TGTGCCAGCAGCTTATTCGGGCGGGGACAGGGCCAAGAGACCCAGTACTTC. This encodes CASSLFGRGQGQETQYF.

This clonotype was picked up many times. V gene TRBV28 combines with J gene TRBJ2-7; 9 bases map to TRBD1. Trimming cost V 4 bases and J 6 bases; bases outside gene matches: 10. Germline values: CDR1 MDHEN, CDR2 SYDVKM. The CDR3 sequence is 15 residues long. The DNA of the CDR3 is TGTGCCAGCAGTTCCCCAAGGACAGGGGTAGGCGAGCAGTACTTC. It specifies CASSSPRTGVGEQYF.

There are many counts of this clonotype. The chain couples TRBV15 to TRBJ1-4; the D is unclear. Trimming removed 5 bases from V and 8 bases from J, with 15 bases in between. Per germline, CDR1 LNHNV and CDR2 YYDKDF (reference sequence). This CDR3 comprises 14 residues. CDR3 bases: TGTGCCACCAGCCCGCGGAGGGTTGACGAAAAACTGTTTTTT. This sequence encodes CATSPRRVDEKLFF.

Only one count was recorded for this clonotype. V usage is TRBV7-9 and J usage is TRBJ2-7, with D maybe TRBD2 (5 bases). The CDR3 covers 11 residues. In germline, CDR1 is SEHNR, CDR2 FQNEAQ (reference sequence). V lost 8 bases and J lost 3, with 8 bases in between. The CDR3 sequence is CASAGDYEQYF. CDR3 bases: TGTGCCAGCGCCGGGGACTACGAGCAGTACTTC.

This clonotype came up many times. The chain is built from TRBV20-1 and TRBJ1-4, with unresolved D. Trimming took 6 bases from V and 8 from J, leaving 13 bases between them. Germline loops: CDR1 DFQATT, CDR2 SNEGSKA (reference sequence). The CDR3 spans 12 residues. The CDR3 region has the DNA TGCAGTGCGCGTCCGGACGGGGAAAAACTGTTTTTT. Its translation: CSARPDGEKLFF.

The V gene is TRBV5-4, the J gene TRBJ2-7; 10 bases are shared with TRBD1. Germline V lookup: CDR1 SGHNT, CDR2 YYREEE (reference sequence). This CDR3 contains 13 residues. The V segment lost 10 bases and the J segment 4 bases; nucleotides outside the gene matches: 8. CDR3 sequence: CACMRDRGYEQYF. CDR3 coding DNA: TGTGCCTGCATGAGGGACAGGGGTTACGAGCAGTACTTC. The variable domain in full, with the rest retrieved from reference TRBV5-4 and TRBJ2-7, is ETGVTQSPTHLIKTRGQQVTLRCSSQSGHNTVSWYQQALGQGPQFIFQYYREEENGRGNFPPRFSGLQFPNYSSELNVNALELDDSALYLCACMRDRGYEQYFGPGTRLTVT.

Regarding this clonotype: Relative to the germline gene, one junction end is altered; a read error may explain this. The V and J genes are TRBV5-5 and TRBJ2-7; tentative D call: TRBD2 (7 bases). CDR3 length: 15 residues. Germline assignment: CDR1 SGHKS and CDR2 YYEKEE (reference sequence). The CDR3 region has the DNA TGCGCCAGCAGCTTGGGGGGGGCCCTAGGATACGAGCAGTACTTC. Protein sequence: CASSLGGALGYEQYF.

The rearrangement joins TRBV7-9 to TRBJ2-7, with D possibly being TRBD2 (6 bases). This CDR3 has 15 amino acids. Trimming removed 1 base from V and 4 bases from J, with 14 bases in between. Germline V CDR1 and CDR2: SEHNR, FQNEAQ (reference sequence). The CDR3 DNA reads TGTGCCAGCAGCTTAGAACAGGCGGGGCGATACGAGCAGTACTTC. This encodes CASSLEQAGRYEQYF.

The chain combines TRBV7-3 with TRBJ2-3, with 8 bases lining up with TRBD2. The CDR3 is 13 amino acids. The germline V gene encodes CDR1 SGHTA and CDR2 FQGTGA. The junction had 3 bases not matched to a gene; V was cut back by 6 bases and J by 4 bases. This chain's CDR3 is CASSWGLADTQYF. As DNA, the CDR3 is TGTGCCAGCAGTTGGGGACTAGCAGATACGCAGTATTTT.